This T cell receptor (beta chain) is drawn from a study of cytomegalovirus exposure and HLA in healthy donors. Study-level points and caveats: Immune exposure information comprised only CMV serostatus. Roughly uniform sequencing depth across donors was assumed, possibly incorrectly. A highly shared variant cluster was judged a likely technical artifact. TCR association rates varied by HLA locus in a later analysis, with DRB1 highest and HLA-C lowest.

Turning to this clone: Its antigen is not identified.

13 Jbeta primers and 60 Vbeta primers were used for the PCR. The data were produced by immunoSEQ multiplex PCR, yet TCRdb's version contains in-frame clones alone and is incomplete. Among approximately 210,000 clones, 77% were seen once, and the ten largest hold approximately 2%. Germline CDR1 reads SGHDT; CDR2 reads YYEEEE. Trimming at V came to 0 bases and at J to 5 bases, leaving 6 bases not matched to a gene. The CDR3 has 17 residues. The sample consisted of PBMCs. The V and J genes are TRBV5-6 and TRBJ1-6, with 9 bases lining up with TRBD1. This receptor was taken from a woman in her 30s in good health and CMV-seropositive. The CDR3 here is CASSLGSGTGHNSPLHF. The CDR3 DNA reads TGTGCCAGCAGCTTGGGATCCGGGACAGGGCATAATTCACCCCTCCACTTT.